This passage covers 5 T cell receptor beta chains from one sample sequenced in a study of CD8 T cells in ankylosing spondylitis. Study outcomes and limitations: The study identified a TCR beta motif of several highly homologous variants that appeared characteristic of ankylosing spondylitis blood.

From the 5' RACE reads, TCRdb called clonotypes with MiXCR, one entry per CDR3 protein. The sample includes about 330,000 distinct CDR3 sequences, around 7.6% of them seen just once. These receptors lack a known antigen. The sample taken for sequencing was blood, either unsorted or a sorted T cell fraction (not recorded which). These receptors were collected from a male donor with ankylosing spondylitis.

The CDR3 protein is CASSLEWAGVQSSYTF. CDR3 nucleotide sequence: TGCGCCAGCAGCTTGGAGTGGGCGGGGGTCCAGTCCAGCTACACCTTC. The chain combines TRBV5-1 with TRBJ1-2; perhaps TRBD1 as D (5 bases). Germline V gene sequence: CDR1 SGHRS, CDR2 YFSETQ. The length of the CDR3 is 16 residues. V was cut by 0 bases and J by 9 bases, with 21 bases left in between.

In this sample, this clonotype turned up a few times. The genes are TRBV10-3 and TRBJ2-3; D uncertain. Germline V lookup: CDR1 ENHRY, CDR2 SYGVKD. The length of the CDR3 is 16 residues. V lost 6 bases and J lost 0, with 16 bases in between. The CDR3 nucleotides read TGTGCCATCAGCGACCCTTCGGCAGTTAGCACAGATACGCAGTATTTT. This gives the protein CAISDPSAVSTDTQYF.

The table lists this clonotype with a few counts. The chain uses TRBV12-3 or TRBV12-4 and TRBJ1-2; D gene ambiguous. The CDR3 length is 15 residues. V lost 7 bases to trimming and J lost 7 bases, with 22 bases between them. The CDR3 DNA reads TGTGCCAGCACCATTTCAGGACGCGGGTTGAGTGGCTACACCTTC. As protein: CASTISGRGLSGYTF.

This clonotype showed up just a few times. The V call is TRBV7-9, the J call TRBJ2-2; 10 nucleotides agree with TRBD1. Losses at the gene ends were 2 bases for V and 4 bases for J; bases not matched to a gene: 4. This CDR3 region has 16 residues. Per germline, CDR1 SEHNR and CDR2 FQNEAQ (reference sequence). The CDR3 DNA follows: TGTGCCAGCAGCTTACGGGGACAGGGGCCCACCGGGGAGCTGTTTTTT. Encoded protein: CASSLRGQGPTGELFF.

This clonotype has just a few counts. The chain is built from TRBV7-2 and TRBJ2-3; the D is unclear. With 1 base removed from V and 3 bases from J, the gap between germline ends came to 8 bases. The CDR3 consists of 14 residues. Germline V gene lookup returns CDR1 SGHTA and CDR2 FQGNSA. CDR3 in DNA: TGTGCCAGCAGCTTAGATCGTAGGACAGATACGCAGTATTTT. Residues: CASSLDRRTDTQYF.